The TCR beta chain under discussion was sequenced for a study of blood T cell repertoires in COVID-19. Profiled with immunoSEQ multiplex PCR; TCRdb holds only in-frame clones, not every one. This sample has 130,000 or so clones, with around 89% found just once. The V gene end was trimmed by 2 bases and the J gene end by 5 bases; junction bases not matched to a gene: 5. The CDR3 totals 15 residues. Germline CDR1 is SGHTA and CDR2 is FQGNSA. The chain joins TRBV7-2 to TRBJ2-3; 9 bases match TRBD1. The sequence came from a man aged 45-65 years with active or convalescent COVID-19. Sequencing was carried out using peripheral blood. The CDR3 DNA is TGTGCCAGCAGCTTATCGGGACAGGGTGGAGATACGCAGTATTTT. Protein: CASSLSGQGGDTQYF.